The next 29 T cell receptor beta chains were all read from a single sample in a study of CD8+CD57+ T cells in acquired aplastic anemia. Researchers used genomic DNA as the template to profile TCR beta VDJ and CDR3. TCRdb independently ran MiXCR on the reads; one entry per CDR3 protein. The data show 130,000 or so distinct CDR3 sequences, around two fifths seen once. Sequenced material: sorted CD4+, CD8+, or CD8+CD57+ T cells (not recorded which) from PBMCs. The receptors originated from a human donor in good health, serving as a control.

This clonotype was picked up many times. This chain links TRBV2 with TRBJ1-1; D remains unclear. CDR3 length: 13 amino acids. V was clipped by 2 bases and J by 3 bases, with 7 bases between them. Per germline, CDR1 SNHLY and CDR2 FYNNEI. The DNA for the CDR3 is TGTGCCAGCAGTGAACTCTATGACACTGAAGCTTTCTTT. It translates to CASSELYDTEAFF.

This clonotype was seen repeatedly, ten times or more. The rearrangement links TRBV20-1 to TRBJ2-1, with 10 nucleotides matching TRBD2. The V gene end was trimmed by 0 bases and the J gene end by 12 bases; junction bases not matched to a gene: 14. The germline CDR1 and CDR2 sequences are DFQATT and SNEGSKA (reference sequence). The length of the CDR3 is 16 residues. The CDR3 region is CSARDRLAGASRLQFF. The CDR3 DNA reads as TGCAGTGCTAGAGATCGCCTAGCGGGAGCCTCGCGGTTGCAGTTCTTC.

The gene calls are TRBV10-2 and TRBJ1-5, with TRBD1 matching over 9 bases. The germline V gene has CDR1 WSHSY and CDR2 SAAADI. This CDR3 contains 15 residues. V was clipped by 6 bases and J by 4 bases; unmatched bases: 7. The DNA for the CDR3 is TGCGCCAGCAGCCCGAGGGACAGGGAGAATCAGCCCCAGCATTTT. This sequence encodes CASSPRDRENQPQHF.

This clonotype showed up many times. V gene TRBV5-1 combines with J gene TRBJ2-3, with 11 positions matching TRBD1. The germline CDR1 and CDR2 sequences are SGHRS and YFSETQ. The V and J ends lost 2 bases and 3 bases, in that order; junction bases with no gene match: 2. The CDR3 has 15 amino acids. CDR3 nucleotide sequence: TGCGCCAGCAGCTTCGGGACAGGGGGTACAGATACGCAGTATTTT. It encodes CASSFGTGGTDTQYF.

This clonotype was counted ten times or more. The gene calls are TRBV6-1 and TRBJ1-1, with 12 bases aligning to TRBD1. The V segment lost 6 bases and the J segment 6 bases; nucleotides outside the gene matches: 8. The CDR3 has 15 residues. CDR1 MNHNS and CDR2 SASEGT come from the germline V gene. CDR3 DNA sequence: TGTGCCAGCAGGGGACAGGGGGCTGTAACAGCTGAAGCTTTCTTT. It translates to CASRGQGAVTAEAFF.

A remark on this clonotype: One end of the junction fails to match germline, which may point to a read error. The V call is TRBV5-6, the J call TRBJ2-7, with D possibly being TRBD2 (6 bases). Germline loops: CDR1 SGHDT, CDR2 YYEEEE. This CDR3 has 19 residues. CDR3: CASSSQVGSGRPKTYERYF. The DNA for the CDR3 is TGTGCCAGCAGCTCCCAGGTTGGTAGCGGTCGCCCTAAGACCTACGAGCGGTACTTC.

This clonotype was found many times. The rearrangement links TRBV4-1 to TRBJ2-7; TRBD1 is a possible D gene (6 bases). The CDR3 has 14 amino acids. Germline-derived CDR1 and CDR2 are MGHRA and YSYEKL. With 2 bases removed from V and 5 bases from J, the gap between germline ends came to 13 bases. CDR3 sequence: CASSQPMTGNEQYF. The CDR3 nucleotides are TGCGCCAGCAGCCAACCTATGACAGGTAACGAGCAGTACTTC.

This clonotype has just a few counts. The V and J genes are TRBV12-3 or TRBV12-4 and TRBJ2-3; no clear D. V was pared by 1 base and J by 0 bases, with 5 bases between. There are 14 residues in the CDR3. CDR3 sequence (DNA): TGTGCCAGCAGTTTAGGACTCAGCACAGATACGCAGTATTTT. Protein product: CASSLGLSTDTQYF.

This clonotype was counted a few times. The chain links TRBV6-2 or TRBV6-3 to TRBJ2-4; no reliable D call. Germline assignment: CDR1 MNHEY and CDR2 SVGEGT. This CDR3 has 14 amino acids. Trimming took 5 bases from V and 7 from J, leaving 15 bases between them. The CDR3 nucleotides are TGTGCCAGCAGTCACAGAGCCCTATCGAACATTCAGTACTTC. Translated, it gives CASSHRALSNIQYF.

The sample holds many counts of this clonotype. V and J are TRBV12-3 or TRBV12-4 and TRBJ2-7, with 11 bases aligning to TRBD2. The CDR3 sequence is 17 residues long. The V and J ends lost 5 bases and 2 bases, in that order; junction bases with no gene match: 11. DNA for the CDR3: TGTGCCAGCAGTCTAGATAGGGGACTAGCGGCCGCCTACGAGCAGTACTTC. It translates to CASSLDRGLAAAYEQYF.

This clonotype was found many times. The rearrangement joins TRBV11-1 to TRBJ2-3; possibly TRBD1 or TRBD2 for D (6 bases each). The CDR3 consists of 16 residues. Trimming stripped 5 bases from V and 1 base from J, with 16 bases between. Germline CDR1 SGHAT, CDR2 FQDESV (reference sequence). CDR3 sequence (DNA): TGTGCCAGCAGCGGCGGGACAACGCGGGGCACAGATACGCAGTATTTT. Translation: CASSGGTTRGTDTQYF.

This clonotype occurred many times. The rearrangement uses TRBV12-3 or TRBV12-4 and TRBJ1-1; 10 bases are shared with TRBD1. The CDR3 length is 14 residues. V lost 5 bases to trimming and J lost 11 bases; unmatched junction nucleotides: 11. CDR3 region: CASSTRDRGVLAFF. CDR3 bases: TGTGCCAGCAGTACCCGGGACAGGGGTGTTCTCGCTTTCTTT.

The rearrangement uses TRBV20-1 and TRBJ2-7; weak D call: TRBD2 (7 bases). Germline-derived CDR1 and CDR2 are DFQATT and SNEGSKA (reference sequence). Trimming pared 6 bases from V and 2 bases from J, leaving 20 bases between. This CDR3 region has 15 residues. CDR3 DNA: TGCAGTGCCAGCAGTGGGAGGGGGAAAGCCTACGAGCAGTACTTC. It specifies CSASSGRGKAYEQYF.

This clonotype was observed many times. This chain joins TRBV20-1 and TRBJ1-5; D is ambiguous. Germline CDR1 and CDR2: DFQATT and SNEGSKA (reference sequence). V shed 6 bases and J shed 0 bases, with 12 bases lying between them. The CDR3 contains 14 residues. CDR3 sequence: CSASWPGSNQPQHF. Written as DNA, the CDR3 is TGCAGTGCCTCGTGGCCTGGTAGCAATCAGCCCCAGCATTTT.

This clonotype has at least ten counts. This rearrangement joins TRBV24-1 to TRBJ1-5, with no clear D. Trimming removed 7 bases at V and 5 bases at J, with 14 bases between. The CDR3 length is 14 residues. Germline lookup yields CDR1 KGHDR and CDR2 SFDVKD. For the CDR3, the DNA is TGTGCCACCAGCCCGCTGGGTACAGATCAGCCCCAGCATTTT. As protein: CATSPLGTDQPQHF.

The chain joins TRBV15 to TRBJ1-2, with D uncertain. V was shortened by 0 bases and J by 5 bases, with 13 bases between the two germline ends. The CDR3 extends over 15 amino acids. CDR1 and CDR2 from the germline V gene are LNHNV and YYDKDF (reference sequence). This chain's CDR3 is CATSRDPAAGYGYTF. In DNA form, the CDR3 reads TGTGCCACCAGCAGAGATCCGGCAGCGGGGTATGGCTACACCTTC.

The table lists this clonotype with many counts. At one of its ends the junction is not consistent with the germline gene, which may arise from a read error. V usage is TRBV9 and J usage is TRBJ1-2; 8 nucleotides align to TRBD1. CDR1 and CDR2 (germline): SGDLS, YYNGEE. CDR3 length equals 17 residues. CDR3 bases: TGTGCCAGCAGCGTAGAAGCAGGGGGCGCAGATGGGTATGGTTACACCTTC. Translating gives CASSVEAGGADGYGYTF.

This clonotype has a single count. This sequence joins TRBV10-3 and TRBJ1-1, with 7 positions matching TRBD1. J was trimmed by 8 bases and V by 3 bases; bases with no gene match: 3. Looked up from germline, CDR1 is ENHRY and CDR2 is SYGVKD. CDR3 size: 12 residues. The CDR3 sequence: CAISEATGEAFF. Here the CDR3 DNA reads TGTGCCATCAGTGAAGCGACAGGGGAAGCTTTCTTT.

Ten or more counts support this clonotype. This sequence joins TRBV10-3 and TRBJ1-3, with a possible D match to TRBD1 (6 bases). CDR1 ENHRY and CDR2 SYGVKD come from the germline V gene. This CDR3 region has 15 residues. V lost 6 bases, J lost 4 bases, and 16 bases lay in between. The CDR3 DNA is TGTGCCATCAGCGGTGACAGGCGGCAGGGAAACACCATATATTTT. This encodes CAISGDRRQGNTIYF.

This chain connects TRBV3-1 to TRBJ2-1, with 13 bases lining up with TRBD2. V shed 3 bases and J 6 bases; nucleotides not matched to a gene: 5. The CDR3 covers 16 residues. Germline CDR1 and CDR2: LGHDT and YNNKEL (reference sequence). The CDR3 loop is CASSQGLAGIGNEQFF. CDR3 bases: TGTGCCAGCAGCCAGGGACTAGCGGGAATCGGCAATGAGCAGTTCTTC.

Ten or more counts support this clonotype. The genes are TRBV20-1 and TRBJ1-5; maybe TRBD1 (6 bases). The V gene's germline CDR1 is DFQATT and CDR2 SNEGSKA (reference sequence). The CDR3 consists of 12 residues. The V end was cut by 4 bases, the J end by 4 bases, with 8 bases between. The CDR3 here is CSAMGQNQPQHF. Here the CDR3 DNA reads TGCAGTGCTATGGGACAAAATCAGCCCCAGCATTTT.

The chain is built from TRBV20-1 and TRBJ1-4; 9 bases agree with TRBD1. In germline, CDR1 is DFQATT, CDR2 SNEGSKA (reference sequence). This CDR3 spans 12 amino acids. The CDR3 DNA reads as TGCCGTCCGGGACAGGGAGGAGAAAAACTGTTTTTT. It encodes CRPGQGGEKLFF.

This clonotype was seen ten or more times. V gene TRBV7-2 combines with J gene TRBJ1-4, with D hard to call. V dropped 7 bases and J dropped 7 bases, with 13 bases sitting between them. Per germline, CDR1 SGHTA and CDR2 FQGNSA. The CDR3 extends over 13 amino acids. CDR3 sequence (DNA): TGTGCCAGCACCCCGCGAACGGGTGAAAAACTGTTTTTT. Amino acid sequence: CASTPRTGEKLFF. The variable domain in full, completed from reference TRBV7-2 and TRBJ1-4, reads GAGVSQSPSNKVTEKGKDVELRCDPISGHTALYWYRQSLGQGLEFLIYFQGNSAPDKSGLPSDRFSAERTGGSVSTLTIQRTQQEDSAVYLCASTPRTGEKLFFGSGTQLSVL.

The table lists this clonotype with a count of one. Written as DNA, the CDR3 is TGTGCCAGCAGTTTATCCTCCTCACCCCTCCACTTT. It codes for CASSLSSSPLHF. The V gene is TRBV5-4, the J gene TRBJ1-6; D is unresolved. The V end lost 5 bases, the J end lost 10 bases, and 10 bases lay between the germline ends. Germline V gene sequence: CDR1 SGHNT, CDR2 YYREEE (reference sequence). The CDR3 runs to 12 residues.

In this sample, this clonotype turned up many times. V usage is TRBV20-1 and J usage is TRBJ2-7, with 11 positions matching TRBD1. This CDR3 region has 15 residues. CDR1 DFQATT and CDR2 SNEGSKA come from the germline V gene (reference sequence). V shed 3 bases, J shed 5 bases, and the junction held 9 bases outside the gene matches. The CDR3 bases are TGCAGTGCTAGTTCCCTGGACAGGGGGCTTGACGAGCAGTACTTC. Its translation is CSASSLDRGLDEQYF.

This CDR3 reads CSARDEQGRKLFF. CDR3 nucleotides: TGCAGTGCTAGAGATGAGCAGGGAAGAAAACTGTTTTTT. The chain links TRBV20-1 to TRBJ1-4, with TRBD1 as a possible D gene (5 bases). This CDR3 spans 13 amino acids. From germline, CDR1 is DFQATT and CDR2 SNEGSKA (reference sequence). The ends were cut back, 0 bases at V and 10 bases at J, with 12 bases in the middle.

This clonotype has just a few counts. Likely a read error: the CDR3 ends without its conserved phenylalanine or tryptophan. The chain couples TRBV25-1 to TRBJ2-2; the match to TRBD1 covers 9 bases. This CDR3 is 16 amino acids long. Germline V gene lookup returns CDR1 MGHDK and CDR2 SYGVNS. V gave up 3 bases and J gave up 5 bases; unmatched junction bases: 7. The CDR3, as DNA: TGTGCCAGCAGTGACTCGGGACAGGGCCTTACCGGGGAGCTGTTTTTA. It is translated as CASSDSGQGLTGELFL.

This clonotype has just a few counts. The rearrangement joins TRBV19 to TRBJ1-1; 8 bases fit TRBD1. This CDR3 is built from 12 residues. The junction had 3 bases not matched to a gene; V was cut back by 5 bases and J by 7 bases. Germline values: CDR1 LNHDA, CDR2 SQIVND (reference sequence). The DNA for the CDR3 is TGTGCCAGTAGTTCGACAGGGGATGAAGCTTTCTTT. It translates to CASSSTGDEAFF.

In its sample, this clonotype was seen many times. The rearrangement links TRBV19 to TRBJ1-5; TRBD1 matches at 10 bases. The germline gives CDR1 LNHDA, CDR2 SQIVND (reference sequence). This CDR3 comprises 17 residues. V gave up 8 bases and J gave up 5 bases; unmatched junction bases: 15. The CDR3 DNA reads TGTGCCAGTCACCCGCGACGGTCCGGGACAGGGGATCAGCCCCAGCATTTT. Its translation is CASHPRRSGTGDQPQHF.